The sequence of this T cell receptor beta chain was determined in a study of glioma-infiltrating T cells after dendritic cell vaccination. The immunoSEQ assay amplified TCRB CDR3 from up to about 2 ug DNA. Method: immunoSEQ multiplex PCR; TCRdb's copy keeps in-frame clones and lacks some. The data show roughly 100,000 clones, with approximately 80% seen just once and about 12% held by the top ten. The receptor was isolated from a human donor with glioblastoma. The sequencing here drew on blood, taken before dendritic cell vaccination.

CDR3 in amino acids: CASSLAGGHLPYEQYF. In DNA form, the CDR3 reads TGTGCCAGCAGTTTGGCTGGGGGACACCTTCCCTACGAGCAGTACTTC. The rearrangement links TRBV27 to TRBJ2-7; TRBD1 is a possible D gene (6 bases). Trimming cost V 3 bases and J 2 bases, with 17 bases left between them. The CDR3 consists of 16 residues. Per germline, CDR1 MNHEY and CDR2 SMNVEV (reference sequence).